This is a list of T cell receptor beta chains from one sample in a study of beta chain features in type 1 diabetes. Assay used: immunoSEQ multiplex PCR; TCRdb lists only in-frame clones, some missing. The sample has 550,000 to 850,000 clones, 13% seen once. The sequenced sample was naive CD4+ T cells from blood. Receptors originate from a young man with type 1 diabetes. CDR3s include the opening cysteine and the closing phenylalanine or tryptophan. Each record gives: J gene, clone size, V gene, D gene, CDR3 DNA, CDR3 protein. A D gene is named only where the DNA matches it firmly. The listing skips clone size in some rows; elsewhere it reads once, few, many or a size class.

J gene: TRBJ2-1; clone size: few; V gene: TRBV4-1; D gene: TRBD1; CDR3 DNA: TGCGCCAGCAGCCATGGGGGACAGGGTGGGACCAATGAGCAGTTCTTC; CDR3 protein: CASSHGGQGGTNEQFF
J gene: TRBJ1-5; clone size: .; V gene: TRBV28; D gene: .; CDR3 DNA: TGTGCCAGCAGTCCACCCGGTGGGGGGACTTCTAGCAATCAGCCCCAGCATTTT; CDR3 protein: CASSPPGGGTSSNQPQHF
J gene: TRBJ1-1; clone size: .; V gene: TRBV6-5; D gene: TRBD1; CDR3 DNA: TGTGCCAGCTACCGAGGGGGCGGGGCAGCTTTCTTT; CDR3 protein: CASYRGGGAAFF
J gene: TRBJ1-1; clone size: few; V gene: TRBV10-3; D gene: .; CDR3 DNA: TGTGCCATCAGTCCCCGGGGGGGAGGGGACACTGAAGCTTTCTTT; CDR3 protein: CAISPRGGGDTEAFF
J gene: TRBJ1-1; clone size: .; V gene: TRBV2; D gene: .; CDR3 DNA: TGTGCCAGCATCGCCGACCCAGTCACTGAAGCTTTCTTT; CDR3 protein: CASIADPVTEAFF
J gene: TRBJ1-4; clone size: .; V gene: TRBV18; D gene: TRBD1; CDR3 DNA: TGTGCCAGCTCAGAGGGACAGAATAATGAAAAACTGTTTTTT; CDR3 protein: CASSEGQNNEKLFF
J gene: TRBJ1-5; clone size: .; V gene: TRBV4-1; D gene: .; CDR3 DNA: TGCGCCAGCAGCCCTACACACACTGGTAGCAATCAGCCCCAGCATTTT; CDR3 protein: CASSPTHTGSNQPQHF
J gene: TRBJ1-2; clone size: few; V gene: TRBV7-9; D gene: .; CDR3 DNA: TGTGCCAGCAGCTTAGGGGTACAGACAGGATCAAATGGCTACACCTTC; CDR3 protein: CASSLGVQTGSNGYTF
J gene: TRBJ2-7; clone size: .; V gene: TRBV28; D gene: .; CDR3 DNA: TGTGCCAGCATGAGTGGCTACGAGCAGTACTTC; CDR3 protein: CASMSGYEQYF
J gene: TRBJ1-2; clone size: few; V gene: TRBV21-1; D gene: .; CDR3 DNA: TGTGCCAGCAGCAAAGGATCTGGCTACACCTTC; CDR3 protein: CASSKGSGYTF
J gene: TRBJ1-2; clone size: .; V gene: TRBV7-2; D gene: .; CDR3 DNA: TGTGCCACCCTGCTCACATACCCTCCCTATGGCTACACCTTC; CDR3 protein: CATLLTYPPYGYTF
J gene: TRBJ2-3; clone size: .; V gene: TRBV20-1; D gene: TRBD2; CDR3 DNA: TGCAGTGCTAGGACTAGCGGGCCGCAGTATTTT; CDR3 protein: CSARTSGPQYF
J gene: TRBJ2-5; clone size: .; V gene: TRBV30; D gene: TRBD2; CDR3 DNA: TGTGCCTGGAGTTATGCGGGGGGCCGAGAGACCCAGTACTTC; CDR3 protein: CAWSYAGGRETQYF